The text below deals with one TCR beta chain. Its specificity is not known. Data came from immunoSEQ multiplex PCR; TCRdb stores just in-frame clones and leaves some out. Of some 2,000,000 clones in the sample, around 95% were seen once. This record belongs to a study of shared clonotypes between healthy human individuals. Overall study findings and caveats: Sample collection involved blood only; tissue repertoires are likely different.

The CDR3 contains 15 residues. The junction had 4 bases not matched to a gene; V was cut back by 0 bases and J by 2 bases. The germline CDR1 and CDR2 sequences are SGHNT and YYREEE (reference sequence). Sample: naive CD4+ T cells sorted from blood. Subset here: CD45RA+ positively selected. This clonotype was obtained from a man between 18 and 29 years old in good health. The V gene is TRBV5-4, the J gene TRBJ2-7; 8 nucleotides agree with TRBD2. CDR3 loop: CASSLEVSGAYEQYF. The CDR3 region has the DNA TGTGCCAGCAGCTTGGAGGTTAGCGGGGCCTACGAGCAGTACTTC.